This T cell receptor (beta chain) was observed in a study of blood T cell repertoires in COVID-19. Study details: Material from acute and convalescent COVID-19 was sourced from the United States, Italy and Spain. The cDNA or gDNA used as material had been derived from T cells, B-cell-depleted T cells, or PBMCs.

As originally analysed: Reference gene primer amplification gave estimated nucleated cell counts. Here immunoSEQ multiplex PCR was the method, and the copy in TCRdb shows in-frame clones only, minus some. The D gene and trimming were derived from the DNA, and the V and J assignments and clone size from that table. The data contain roughly 63,000 clones, just under 90% of them seen just once; the ten biggest clones take up around 1.5%. This CDR3 region has 13 residues. Germline CDR1 KGHSH, CDR2 LQKENI. V was cut by 2 bases and J by 10 bases, with 14 bases left in between. This chain joins TRBV18 and TRBJ1-2; no clear D. Material: peripheral blood. This clonotype was obtained from a man in his fifties or sixties with acute or convalescent COVID-19. The CDR3 spells CASSPERAEAYTF. CDR3 nucleotide sequence: TGTGCCAGCTCACCAGAGAGGGCAGAGGCCTACACCTTC.